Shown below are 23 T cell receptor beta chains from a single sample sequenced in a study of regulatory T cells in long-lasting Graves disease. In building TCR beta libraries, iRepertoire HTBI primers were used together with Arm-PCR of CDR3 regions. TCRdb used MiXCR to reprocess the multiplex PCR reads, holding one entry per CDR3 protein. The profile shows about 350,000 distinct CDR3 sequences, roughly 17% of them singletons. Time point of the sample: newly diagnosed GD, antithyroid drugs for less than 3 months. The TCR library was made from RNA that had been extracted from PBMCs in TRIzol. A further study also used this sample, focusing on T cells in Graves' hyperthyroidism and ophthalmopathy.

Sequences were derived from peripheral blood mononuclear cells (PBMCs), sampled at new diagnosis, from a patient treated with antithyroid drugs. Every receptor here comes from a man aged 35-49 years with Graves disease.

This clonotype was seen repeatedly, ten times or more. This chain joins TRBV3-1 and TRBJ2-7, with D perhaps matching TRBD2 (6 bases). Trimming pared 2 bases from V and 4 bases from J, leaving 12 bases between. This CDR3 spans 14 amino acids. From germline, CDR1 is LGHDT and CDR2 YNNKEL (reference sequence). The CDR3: CASSQRDFTYEQYF. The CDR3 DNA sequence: TGTGCCAGCAGCCAACGGGACTTCACATACGAGCAGTACTTC.

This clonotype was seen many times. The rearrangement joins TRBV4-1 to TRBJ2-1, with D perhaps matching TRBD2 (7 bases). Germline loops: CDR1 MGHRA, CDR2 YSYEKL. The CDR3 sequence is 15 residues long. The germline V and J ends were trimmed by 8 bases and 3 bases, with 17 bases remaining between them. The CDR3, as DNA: TGCGCCAGCGCGGCGGTGGGGGGGCTCTACAATGAGCAGTTCTTC. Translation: CASAAVGGLYNEQFF.

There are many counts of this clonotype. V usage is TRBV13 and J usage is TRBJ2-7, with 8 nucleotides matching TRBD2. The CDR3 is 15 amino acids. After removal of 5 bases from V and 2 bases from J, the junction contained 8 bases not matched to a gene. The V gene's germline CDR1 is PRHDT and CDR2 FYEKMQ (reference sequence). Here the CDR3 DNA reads TGTGCCAGCAGCCTAGAAGCGGGGGCTCCCTACGAGCAGTACTTC. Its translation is CASSLEAGAPYEQYF.

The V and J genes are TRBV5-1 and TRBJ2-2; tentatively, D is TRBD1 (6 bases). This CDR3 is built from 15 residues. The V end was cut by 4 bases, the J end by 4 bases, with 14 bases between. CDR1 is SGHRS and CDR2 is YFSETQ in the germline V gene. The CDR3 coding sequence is TGCGCCAGCAGCGAAACAGGGATAACCACCGGGGAGCTGTTTTTT. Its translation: CASSETGITTGELFF.

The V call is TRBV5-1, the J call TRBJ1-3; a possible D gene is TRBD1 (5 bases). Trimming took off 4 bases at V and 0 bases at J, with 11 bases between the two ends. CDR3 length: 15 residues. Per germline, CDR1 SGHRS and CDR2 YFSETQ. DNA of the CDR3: TGCGCCAGCAGCCCAACGGGGGACTCTGGAAACACCATATATTTT. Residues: CASSPTGDSGNTIYF.

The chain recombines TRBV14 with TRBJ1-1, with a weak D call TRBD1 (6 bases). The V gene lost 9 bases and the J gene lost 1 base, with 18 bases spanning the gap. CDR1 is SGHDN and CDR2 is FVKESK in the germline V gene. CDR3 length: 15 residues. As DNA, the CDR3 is TGTGCCAGTAACAGGGAGGGTGGACCGAACACTGAAGCTTTCTTT. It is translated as CASNREGGPNTEAFF.

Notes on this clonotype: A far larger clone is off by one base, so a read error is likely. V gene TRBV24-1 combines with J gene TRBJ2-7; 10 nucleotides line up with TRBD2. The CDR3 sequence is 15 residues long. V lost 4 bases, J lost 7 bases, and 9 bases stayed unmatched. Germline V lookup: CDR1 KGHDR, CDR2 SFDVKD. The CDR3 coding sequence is TGTGCCACCAGTGAACCAAGGACTAGCGGAGTTGAGCAGTACTTC. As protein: CATSEPRTSGVEQYF.

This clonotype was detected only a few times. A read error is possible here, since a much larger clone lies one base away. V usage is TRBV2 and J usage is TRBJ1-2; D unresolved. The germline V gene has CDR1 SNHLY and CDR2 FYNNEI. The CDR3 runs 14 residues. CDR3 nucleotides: TGTGCCTGCAGTGAAGGAATACTCAACTATGGCTACACCTTC. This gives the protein CACSEGILNYGYTF.

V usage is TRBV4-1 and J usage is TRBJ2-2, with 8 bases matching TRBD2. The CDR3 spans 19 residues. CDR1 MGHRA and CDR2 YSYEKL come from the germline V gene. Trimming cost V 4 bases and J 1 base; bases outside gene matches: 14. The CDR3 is CASSPRLISGARNTGELFF. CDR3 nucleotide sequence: TGCGCCAGCAGCCCGCGTTTGATTAGCGGGGCCCGGAACACCGGGGAGCTGTTTTTT.

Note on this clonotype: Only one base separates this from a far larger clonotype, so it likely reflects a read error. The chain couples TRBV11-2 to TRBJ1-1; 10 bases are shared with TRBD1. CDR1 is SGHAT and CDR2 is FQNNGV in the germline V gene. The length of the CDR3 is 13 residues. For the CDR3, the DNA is TGTGCCAGCAGCAGGGACAGGGGCACTGAAGCTTCCTTT. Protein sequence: CASSRDRGTEASF.

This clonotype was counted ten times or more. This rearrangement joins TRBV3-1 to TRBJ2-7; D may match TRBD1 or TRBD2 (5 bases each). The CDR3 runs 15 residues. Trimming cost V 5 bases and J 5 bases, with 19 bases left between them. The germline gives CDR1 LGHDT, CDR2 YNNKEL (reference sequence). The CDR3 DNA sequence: TGTGCCAGCAGCTCCGGACTGGGGCGGAGCCACGAGCAGTACTTC. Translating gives CASSSGLGRSHEQYF.

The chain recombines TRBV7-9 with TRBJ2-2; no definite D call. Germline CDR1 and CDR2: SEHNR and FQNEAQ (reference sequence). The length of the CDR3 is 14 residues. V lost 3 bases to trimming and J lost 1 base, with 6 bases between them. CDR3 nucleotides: TGTGCCAGCAGCTTCTGGCAGAACACCGGGGAGCTGTTTTTT. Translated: CASSFWQNTGELFF.

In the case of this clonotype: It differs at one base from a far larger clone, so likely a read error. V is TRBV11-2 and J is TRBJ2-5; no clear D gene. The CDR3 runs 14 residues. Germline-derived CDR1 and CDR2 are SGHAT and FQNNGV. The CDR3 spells CASRLVWQEETQYF. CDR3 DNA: TGTGCCAGCAGGTTAGTCTGGCAGGAAGAGACCCAGTACTTC.

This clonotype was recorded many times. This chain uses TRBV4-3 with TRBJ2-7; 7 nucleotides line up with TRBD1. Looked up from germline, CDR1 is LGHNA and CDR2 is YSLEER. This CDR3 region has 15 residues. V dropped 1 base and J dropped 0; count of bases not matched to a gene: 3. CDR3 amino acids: CASSQGRDSSYEQYF. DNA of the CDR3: TGCGCCAGCAGCCAAGGACGGGACAGCTCCTACGAGCAGTACTTC.

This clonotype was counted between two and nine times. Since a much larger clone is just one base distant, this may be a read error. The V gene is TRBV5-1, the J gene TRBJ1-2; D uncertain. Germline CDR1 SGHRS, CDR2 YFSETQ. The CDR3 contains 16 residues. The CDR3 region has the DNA TGCGCCAGCAGCGCTGGTGGGCAGGCCACTAACTATGGCTACATCTTC. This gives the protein CASSAGGQATNYGYIF.

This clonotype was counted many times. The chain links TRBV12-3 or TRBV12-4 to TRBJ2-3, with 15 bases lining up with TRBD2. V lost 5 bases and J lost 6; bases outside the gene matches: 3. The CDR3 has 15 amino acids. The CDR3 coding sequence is TGTGCCAGCAGTGGGACTAGCGGGGGGACGGATACGCAGTATTTT. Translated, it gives CASSGTSGGTDTQYF.

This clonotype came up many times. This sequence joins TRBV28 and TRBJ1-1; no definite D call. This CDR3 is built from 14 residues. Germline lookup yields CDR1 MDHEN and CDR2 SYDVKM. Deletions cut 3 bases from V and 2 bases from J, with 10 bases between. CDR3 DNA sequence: TGTGCCAGCAGTTTCTTACGGGGAAACACTGAAGCTTTCTTT. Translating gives CASSFLRGNTEAFF.

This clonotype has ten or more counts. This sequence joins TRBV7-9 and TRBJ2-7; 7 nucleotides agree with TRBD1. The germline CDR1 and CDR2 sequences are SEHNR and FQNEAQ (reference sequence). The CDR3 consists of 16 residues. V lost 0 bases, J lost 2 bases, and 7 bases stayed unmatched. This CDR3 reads CASSLARGQGAYEQYF. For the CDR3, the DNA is TGTGCCAGCAGCTTAGCAAGAGGTCAGGGGGCCTACGAGCAGTACTTC.

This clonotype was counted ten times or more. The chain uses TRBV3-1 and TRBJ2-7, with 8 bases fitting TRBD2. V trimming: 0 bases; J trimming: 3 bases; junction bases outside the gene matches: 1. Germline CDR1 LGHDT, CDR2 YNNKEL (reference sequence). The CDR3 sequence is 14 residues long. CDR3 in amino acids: CASSQDGGVYEQYF. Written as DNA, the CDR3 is TGTGCCAGCAGCCAAGACGGGGGGGTCTACGAGCAGTACTTC.

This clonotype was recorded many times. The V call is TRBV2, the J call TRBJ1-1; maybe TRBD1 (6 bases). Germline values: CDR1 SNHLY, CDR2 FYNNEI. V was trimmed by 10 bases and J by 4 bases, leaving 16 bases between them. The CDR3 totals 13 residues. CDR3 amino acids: CAILRGLGTEAFF. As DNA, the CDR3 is TGTGCCATACTCCGGGGGCTGGGCACTGAAGCTTTCTTT.

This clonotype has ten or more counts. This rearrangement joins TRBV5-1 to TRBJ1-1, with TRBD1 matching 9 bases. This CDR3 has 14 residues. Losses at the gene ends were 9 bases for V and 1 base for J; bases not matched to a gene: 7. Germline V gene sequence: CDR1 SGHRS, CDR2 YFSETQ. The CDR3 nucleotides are TGCGCCACCTCTCAGGGACAGGGGAACACTGAAGCTTTCTTT. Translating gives CATSQGQGNTEAFF.

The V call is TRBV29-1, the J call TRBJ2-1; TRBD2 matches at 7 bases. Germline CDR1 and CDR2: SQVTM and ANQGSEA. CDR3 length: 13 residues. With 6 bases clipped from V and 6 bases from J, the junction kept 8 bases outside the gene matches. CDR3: CSVCPAGINEQFF. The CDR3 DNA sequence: TGCAGCGTCTGCCCAGCGGGGATCAATGAGCAGTTCTTC.

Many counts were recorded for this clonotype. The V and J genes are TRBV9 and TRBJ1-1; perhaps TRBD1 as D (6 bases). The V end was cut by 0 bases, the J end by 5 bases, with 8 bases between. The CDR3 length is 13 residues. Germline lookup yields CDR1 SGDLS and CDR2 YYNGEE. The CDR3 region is CASSVGRGTEAFF. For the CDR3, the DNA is TGTGCCAGCAGCGTAGGAAGGGGGACTGAAGCTTTCTTT. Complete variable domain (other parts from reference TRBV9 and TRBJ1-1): DSGVTQTPKHLITATGQRVTLRCSPRSGDLSVYWYQQSLDQGLQFLIQYYNGEERAKGNILERFSAQQFPDLHSELNLSSLELGDSALYFCASSVGRGTEAFFGQGTRLTVV.